This entry concerns a single T cell receptor (beta chain). Its antigen is undetermined. The data belong to a study of cytomegalovirus exposure and HLA in healthy donors. Study results and limitations: That first-cohort TCR clusters tended to co-occur in the 95 to 150 validation repertoires was found in a later analysis. Among the CMV-associated chains, a few were confirmed in vitro as specific for CMV antigens.

TCRdb's copy holds only in-frame clones and misses some; the assay was immunoSEQ multiplex PCR. In the table there are about 360,000 clones, 70% to 90% of which are singletons. While the first cohort had 600 to 850 subjects, the donors belonged to the separate validation cohort of roughly 130 subjects. The V gene end was trimmed by 6 bases and the J gene end by 2 bases; junction bases not matched to a gene: 5. This CDR3 spans 14 amino acids. Per germline, CDR1 MDHEN and CDR2 SYDVKM. The clonotype originates from a woman younger than 35 in good health and CMV-seronegative. The sequenced material came from PBMCs. J is TRBJ2-7 and V is TRBV28; TRBD1 agrees at 9 bases. CDR3 loop: CASRYRDRAYEQYF. In DNA form, the CDR3 reads TGTGCCAGCAGATACCGGGACAGGGCCTACGAGCAGTACTTC.